The next 25 T cell receptor beta chains were all read from a single sample in a study of cytomegalovirus exposure and HLA in healthy donors. In the PCR, 60 Vbeta and 13 Jbeta primers were used. The method was immunoSEQ multiplex PCR; TCRdb's version includes in-frame clones alone and lacks a portion of them. Of about 89,000 clones in the sample, about a tenth were seen once. The material sequenced was PBMCs. These receptors were collected from a man aged 50-60 years in good health and CMV-seropositive.

This clone was counted only a few times. J is TRBJ2-2 and V is TRBV6-1; possibly TRBD1 for D (7 bases). CDR1 and CDR2 from the germline V gene are MNHNS and SASEGT. This CDR3 region has 12 residues. Trimming took off 6 bases at V and 7 bases at J, with 9 bases between the two ends. The CDR3 region has the DNA TGTGCCAGCAGCAGGGGGGTCGGGGAGCTGTTTTTT. Its protein product is CASSRGVGELFF.

The chain recombines TRBV29-1 with TRBJ1-2, with 10 bases fitting TRBD1. The CDR3 contains 14 residues. The germline V gene has CDR1 SQVTM and CDR2 ANQGSEA. With 3 bases clipped from V and 0 bases from J, the junction kept 1 base outside the gene matches. This chain's CDR3 is CSVDGTGANYGYTF. In DNA, the CDR3 is TGCAGCGTTGATGGGACAGGGGCTAACTATGGCTACACCTTC. The variable domain in full, with the rest retrieved from reference TRBV29-1 and TRBJ1-2, is SAVISQKPSRDICQRGTSLTIQCQVDSQVTMMFWYRQQPGQSLTLIATANQGSEATYESGFVIDKFPISRPNLTFSTLTVSNMSPEDSSIYLCSVDGTGANYGYTFGSGTRLTVV.

This clone has just a few counts. This chain joins TRBV2 and TRBJ2-5, with a tentative D call TRBD2 (6 bases). The CDR3 is 12 residues long. The germline V gene encodes CDR1 SNHLY and CDR2 FYNNEI. Trimming left V 6 bases short and J 4 bases short, with 9 bases between. This CDR3 is CASSGGLETQYF. Written as DNA, the CDR3 is TGTGCCAGCAGCGGAGGGCTAGAGACCCAGTACTTC.

This clone was recorded a few times. The J gene is TRBJ2-5, the V gene TRBV5-1, with D perhaps TRBD1 (5 bases). Trimming stripped 0 bases from V and 7 bases from J, with 13 bases between. In germline, CDR1 is SGHRS, CDR2 YFSETQ. The CDR3 totals 14 residues. The CDR3 bases are TGCGCCAGCAGCTTGGCACAGGTACCGGGGACCCAGTACTTC. This codes for CASSLAQVPGTQYF.

This clone has more than one count but fewer than ten. The chain employs TRBV28 and TRBJ2-5, with 14 bases matching TRBD2. The V and J ends lost 5 bases and 2 bases, in that order; junction bases with no gene match: 4. CDR1 MDHEN and CDR2 SYDVKM come from the germline V gene. The CDR3 runs to 16 residues. CDR3: CASSKGLAGGQETQYF. CDR3 bases: TGTGCCAGCAGTAAAGGACTAGCGGGAGGACAAGAGACCCAGTACTTC. The entire variable domain, with the rest obtained from reference TRBV28 and TRBJ2-5, is as follows: DVKVTQSSRYLVKRTGEKVFLECVQDMDHENMFWYRQDPGLGLRLIYFSYDVKMKEKGDIPEGYSVSREKKERFSLILESASTNQTSMYLCASSKGLAGGQETQYFGPGTRLLVL.

This clone has a handful of counts. The V gene is TRBV5-1, the J gene TRBJ1-2; D is possibly TRBD1 (5 bases). This CDR3 has 15 amino acids. Trimming removed 0 bases at V and 7 bases at J, with 16 bases between. From germline, CDR1 is SGHRS and CDR2 YFSETQ. The CDR3 region is CASSLEEFRVGGYTF. The CDR3 nucleotides are TGCGCCAGCAGCTTGGAAGAGTTCAGGGTCGGTGGCTACACCTTC.

CDR3 coding DNA: TGCGCCAGCAGCTACGGACTAGCGGGAGCATCATCCTACGAGCAGTACTTC. Encoded protein: CASSYGLAGASSYEQYF. V and J are TRBV5-1 and TRBJ2-7, with TRBD2 matching over 13 bases. Germline loops: CDR1 SGHRS, CDR2 YFSETQ. Germline trimming cut 3 bases from V and 1 base from J; bases unmatched to any gene: 7. CDR3 length: 17 residues.

This clone occurred a few times. The rearrangement joins TRBV27 to TRBJ2-1; TRBD2 matches at 11 bases. Trimming took 8 bases from V and 4 from J; bases not matched to a gene: 7. The CDR3 runs 15 residues. CDR1 and CDR2 from the germline V gene are MNHEY and SMNVEV (reference sequence). The CDR3 loop is CASAPGTSGYNEQFF. For the CDR3, the DNA is TGTGCCAGCGCTCCGGGGACTAGCGGATACAATGAGCAGTTCTTC.

This chain links TRBV6-5 with TRBJ1-4; TRBD1 aligns across 7 bases. The germline V gene has CDR1 MNHEY and CDR2 SVGAGI. V dropped 2 bases and J dropped 5; count of bases not matched to a gene: 8. CDR3 length equals 16 residues. CDR3 in amino acids: CASSYRYQGGNEKLFF. The CDR3 DNA sequence: TGTGCCAGCAGTTACCGTTATCAGGGGGGAAATGAAAAACTGTTTTTT.

This chain connects TRBV4-1 to TRBJ2-1; TRBD2 agrees at 14 bases. V was clipped by 4 bases and J by 2 bases; unmatched bases: 4. CDR3 length: 17 amino acids. Germline CDR1 and CDR2: MGHRA and YSYEKL. CDR3 sequence: CASSLEGLAGAYNEQFF. The CDR3 DNA is TGCGCCAGCAGCCTCGAGGGACTAGCGGGGGCCTACAATGAGCAGTTCTTC.

The rearrangement joins TRBV28 to TRBJ1-2; maybe TRBD1 (6 bases). Germline lookup yields CDR1 MDHEN and CDR2 SYDVKM. Trimming cost V 4 bases and J 6 bases, with 12 bases left between them. The CDR3 contains 13 residues. The CDR3 DNA is TGTGCCAGCAGTTCCGGACAGTTTCATGGCTACACCTTC. Protein product: CASSSGQFHGYTF.

The genes are TRBV5-1 and TRBJ1-2; 10 nucleotides agree with TRBD1. This CDR3 is built from 14 residues. Germline V gene lookup returns CDR1 SGHRS and CDR2 YFSETQ. Trimming cost V 6 bases and J 4 bases; bases outside gene matches: 6. The CDR3 nucleotides are TGCGCCAGCAATCGGGACAGGGGTGGCTATGGCTACACCTTC. Translating it yields CASNRDRGGYGYTF.

This clone was observed once. This chain links TRBV7-9 with TRBJ1-2; the D is unclear. Per germline, CDR1 SEHNR and CDR2 FQNEAQ (reference sequence). Trimming took 5 bases from V and 4 from J, leaving 11 bases between them. The CDR3 length is 13 residues. Here the CDR3 reads CASSRGMGYGYTF. The DNA of the CDR3 is TGTGCCAGCAGCCGGGGTATGGGCTATGGCTACACCTTC.

This clone was counted between two and nine times. The rearrangement joins TRBV27 to TRBJ1-4, with 8 nucleotides matching TRBD1. CDR3 length: 16 residues. The ends lost 8 bases at V and 7 bases at J; junction bases unmatched: 15. CDR1 is MNHEY and CDR2 is SMNVEV in the germline V gene (reference sequence). CDR3 protein: CASGPLLQGAGEKLFF. Here the CDR3 DNA reads TGTGCCAGCGGACCACTTCTTCAGGGGGCGGGTGAAAAACTGTTTTTT.

In its sample, this clone was seen a few times. V usage is TRBV6-5 and J usage is TRBJ2-5, with 10 bases identical to TRBD1. The J call may be wrong; the DNA end is better matched by TRBJ2-7. Germline CDR1 MNHEY, CDR2 SVGAGI. The CDR3 runs to 16 residues. The DNA of the CDR3 is TGTGCCAGCAGTTTCCTCCCGGGACAGGGGAGGGACGAGCAGTACTTC. Protein: CASSFLPGQGRDEQYF.

This clone has a handful of counts. The chain has TRBV5-4 and TRBJ2-1; D is uncertain. The CDR3 loop spans 13 amino acids. V lost 2 bases and J 8 bases, leaving 11 bases between the germline ends. Germline-derived CDR1 and CDR2 are SGHNT and YYREEE (reference sequence). In nucleotides, the CDR3 is TGTGCCAGCAGCTTCTCCGTTTCCCATGAGCAGTTCTTC. It is translated as CASSFSVSHEQFF.

This clone was observed a few times. The rearrangement uses TRBV30 and TRBJ2-5, with D possibly matching TRBD2 (5 bases). Germline values: CDR1 GTSNPN, CDR2 SVGIG (reference sequence). The CDR3 has 12 residues. V shed 6 bases and J shed 5 bases, with 13 bases lying between them. CDR3 bases: TGTGCCTGTCGCGTAGCGTCGGAGACCCAGTACTTC. It translates to CACRVASETQYF.

This sequence joins TRBV11-2 and TRBJ1-2; D unclear. The CDR3 contains 15 residues. Germline CDR1 is SGHAT and CDR2 is FQNNGV. Trimming removed 0 bases at V and 8 bases at J, with 16 bases between. The CDR3 coding sequence is TGTGCCAGCAGCTTAGAGCCTACTCCTTCGGGGGGCTACACCTTC. This gives the protein CASSLEPTPSGGYTF.

This rearrangement joins TRBV10-3 to TRBJ2-3; 9 positions match TRBD2. The junction had 2 bases not matched to a gene; V was cut back by 6 bases and J by 1 base. CDR3 length: 14 residues. Germline V gene lookup returns CDR1 ENHRY and CDR2 SYGVKD. The CDR3 loop reads CAIRSSGGTDTQYF. CDR3 nucleotides: TGTGCCATCAGATCTAGCGGGGGCACAGATACGCAGTATTTT.

The gene calls are TRBV7-2 and TRBJ2-4; TRBD1 aligns across 7 bases. Trimming took 5 bases from V and 12 from J; bases not matched to a gene: 10. The CDR3 runs 13 residues. The germline CDR1 and CDR2 sequences are SGHTA and FQGNSA. This CDR3 reads CASSLKVGGGQYF. CDR3 nucleotides: TGTGCCAGCAGCCTGAAAGTAGGGGGCGGTCAGTACTTC.

This clone was observed a few times. The chain links TRBV7-2 to TRBJ2-3; D remains ambiguous. V was clipped by 3 bases and J by 2 bases, with 12 bases between them. CDR3 length: 15 amino acids. Germline CDR1 reads SGHTA; CDR2 reads FQGNSA. Here the CDR3 DNA reads TGTGCCAGCAGCTTCGGCGGATACTACACAGATACGCAGTATTTT. It yields the protein CASSFGGYYTDTQYF.

This clone was seen more than once but under ten times. This chain connects TRBV5-1 to TRBJ2-4, with 13 bases fitting TRBD2. Germline V lookup: CDR1 SGHRS, CDR2 YFSETQ. With 2 bases clipped from V and 8 bases from J, the junction kept 10 bases outside the gene matches. The CDR3 runs 17 residues. Here the CDR3 reads CASSLLGTSGNIDIQYF. In DNA form, the CDR3 reads TGCGCCAGCAGCTTACTCGGGACTAGCGGGAACATTGACATTCAGTACTTC.

A few counts support this clone. The chain has TRBV7-9 and TRBJ2-2; TRBD1 matches at 9 bases. The CDR3 is 15 amino acids. J was trimmed by 6 bases and V by 5 bases; bases with no gene match: 7. Germline CDR1 reads SEHNR; CDR2 reads FQNEAQ (reference sequence). The CDR3 DNA is TGTGCCAGCAGCGGAGGGACAGGGCTCGCCGGGGAGCTGTTTTTT. This translates into CASSGGTGLAGELFF. Full variable domain (missing parts from reference TRBV7-9 and TRBJ2-2): DTGVSQNPRHKITKRGQNVTFRCDPISEHNRLYWYRQTLGQGPEFLTYFQNEAQLEKSRLLSDRFSAERPKGSFSTLEIQRTEQGDSAMYLCASSGGTGLAGELFFGEGSRLTVL.

This clone was seen a few times. This chain links TRBV10-3 with TRBJ2-1, with a tentative D call TRBD2 (5 bases). The CDR3 spans 15 residues. The ends were cut back, 3 bases at V and 2 bases at J, with 11 bases in the middle. Per the germline V gene, CDR1 is ENHRY and CDR2 is SYGVKD. The CDR3 is CAISDVGGPYNEQFF. The CDR3 DNA reads TGTGCCATCAGTGATGTAGGAGGACCCTACAATGAGCAGTTCTTC.

This clone was observed a few times. The chain joins TRBV18 to TRBJ1-1, with 9 nucleotides matching TRBD1. V was clipped by 3 bases and J by 4 bases; unmatched bases: 3. The CDR3 consists of 14 residues. Looked up from germline, CDR1 is KGHSH and CDR2 is LQKENI. This CDR3 is CASSPTGGSTEAFF. CDR3 nucleotide sequence: TGTGCCAGCTCACCGACAGGGGGGAGCACTGAAGCTTTCTTT.